This passage covers 16 T cell receptor beta chains from one sample sequenced in a study of T cells in Graves' hyperthyroidism and ophthalmopathy. RNA transcripts provided the source from which TCR beta CDR3 regions were amplified. RT-PCR in the first round (using the HTBI primer set) targeted the TCR CDR3. TCRdb reanalysed the multiplex PCR reads using MiXCR and keeps one entry per CDR3 protein. The table includes around 360,000 distinct CDR3 sequences, 12% to 15% detected once. The sequencing input was blood. These receptors were obtained from a woman aged 55 to 70 with Graves' ophthalmopathy.

The DNA for the CDR3 is TGTGCCAGCAGCCTGACCCCGGGACAAACCTACGAGCAGTACTTC. The encoded protein is CASSLTPGQTYEQYF. The chain joins TRBV7-3 to TRBJ2-7; D might be TRBD1 (6 bases). The CDR3 has 15 amino acids. The germline V gene has CDR1 SGHTA and CDR2 FQGTGA. V lost 5 bases and J 2 bases, leaving 16 bases between the germline ends.

This clonotype has at least ten counts. The rearrangement joins TRBV20-1 to TRBJ2-1; 10 nucleotides line up with TRBD2. With V trimmed by 6 bases and J by 2 bases, 16 bases remained unmatched. The CDR3 runs 18 residues. Germline V gene sequence: CDR1 DFQATT, CDR2 SNEGSKA (reference sequence). The CDR3 here is CSAKTSGPRVGAYNEQFF. CDR3 nucleotide sequence: TGCAGTGCGAAGACTAGCGGGCCCCGCGTTGGGGCCTACAATGAGCAGTTCTTC.

This clonotype was seen at least ten times. J is TRBJ2-7 and V is TRBV7-8, with D perhaps assigned TRBD1 or TRBD2 (6 bases each). CDR3 length: 16 residues. Trimming cost V 5 bases and J 6 bases, with 23 bases left between them. Germline CDR1 reads SGHVS; CDR2 reads FQNEAQ. As DNA, the CDR3 is TGTGCCAGCAGCCCCCACGAAAGTGGGGGGCGGTCCGAGCAGTACTTC. The encoded protein is CASSPHESGGRSEQYF.

This clonotype occurred many times. V usage is TRBV28 and J usage is TRBJ1-1; possibly TRBD1 for D (5 bases). V was cut by 4 bases and J by 4 bases, with 19 bases left in between. This CDR3 contains 16 residues. Germline CDR1 MDHEN, CDR2 SYDVKM. This CDR3 reads CASSSPGGVNFTEAFF. The CDR3 nucleotides read TGTGCCAGCAGTTCACCTGGGGGGGTAAATTTCACTGAAGCTTTCTTT.

This clonotype was observed many times. The chain links TRBV28 to TRBJ2-1; perhaps TRBD1 as D (7 bases). Germline CDR1 MDHEN, CDR2 SYDVKM. The ends were cut back, 5 bases at V and 4 bases at J, with 21 bases in the middle. CDR3 length: 17 residues. In DNA, the CDR3 is TGTGCCAGCAGTCCTGGAGGGGCGCAGGGGGTATACAATGAGCAGTTCTTC. Translated, it gives CASSPGGAQGVYNEQFF.

This clonotype has ten or more counts. V and J are TRBV28 and TRBJ2-7; TRBD1 matches 12 bases. The CDR3 runs 15 residues. V lost 4 bases and J lost 6; bases outside the gene matches: 7. Germline CDR1 and CDR2: MDHEN and SYDVKM. CDR3 sequence reads: CASSSPGTGGAEQYF. CDR3 sequence (DNA): TGTGCCAGCAGTTCCCCCGGGACAGGGGGCGCCGAGCAGTACTTC. The whole variable domain, filled in from reference TRBV28 and TRBJ2-7, reads DVKVTQSSRYLVKRTGEKVFLECVQDMDHENMFWYRQDPGLGLRLIYFSYDVKMKEKGDIPEGYSVSREKKERFSLILESASTNQTSMYLCASSSPGTGGAEQYFGPGTRLTVT.

This clonotype was observed a few times. The chain carries TRBV12-3 or TRBV12-4 and TRBJ2-1; 11 bases are a match to TRBD2. Trimming removed 10 bases from V and 6 bases from J; junction bases left unmatched: 8. This CDR3 comprises 14 residues. The CDR3 sequence: CATWASGRFNEQFF. Written as DNA, the CDR3 is TGTGCCACGTGGGCTAGCGGGAGGTTCAATGAGCAGTTCTTC.

This sequence joins TRBV7-3 and TRBJ2-1; the match to TRBD2 covers 9 bases. The germline V gene encodes CDR1 SGHTA and CDR2 FQGTGA. This CDR3 has 14 amino acids. V lost 5 bases and J lost 8; bases outside the gene matches: 7. The CDR3 DNA follows: TGTGCCAGCAGCCCTAGCGGGACGGCTGATGAGCAGTTCTTC. Translated, it gives CASSPSGTADEQFF. Combining the CDR3 with reference TRBV7-3 and TRBJ2-1 gives the whole variable domain GAGVSQTPSNKVTEKGKYVELRCDPISGHTALYWYRQSLGQGPEFLIYFQGTGAADDSGLPNDRFFAVRPEGSVSTLKIQRTERGDSAVYLCASSPSGTADEQFFGPGTRLTVL.

Ten or more counts support this clonotype. The chain has TRBV12-5 and TRBJ2-1; 7 nucleotides line up with TRBD2. The CDR3 loop spans 17 amino acids. Germline loops: CDR1 LGHNT, CDR2 FRNRAP. The J segment lost 4 bases and the V segment lost 6 bases, leaving 15 bases of the junction unmatched. DNA of the CDR3: TGTGCTAGTGGCCCGACCTACACTAGCGCTTTTTACAATGAGCAGTTCTTC. It encodes CASGPTYTSAFYNEQFF. Full variable domain (rest looked up from reference TRBV12-5 and TRBJ2-1): DARVTQTPRHKVTEMGQEVTMRCQPILGHNTVFWYRQTMMQGLELLAYFRNRAPLDDSGMPKDRFSAEMPDATLATLKIQPSEPRDSAVYFCASGPTYTSAFYNEQFFGPGTRLTVL.

Many counts were recorded for this clonotype. An end of the junction differs from the germline gene, which may be a read error. V usage is TRBV9 and J usage is TRBJ2-7; D perhaps matches TRBD1 (7 bases). Germline V CDR1 and CDR2: SGDLS, YYNGEE. This CDR3 region has 16 residues. The CDR3 here is CASSVGGATGVYGQYF. The DNA of the CDR3 is TGTGCCAGCAGCGTAGGGGGGGCCACAGGGGTCTACGGGCAGTACTTC.

The chain carries TRBV20-1 and TRBJ2-4; D gene ambiguous. The CDR3 is made up of 16 amino acids. The germline gives CDR1 DFQATT, CDR2 SNEGSKA (reference sequence). V was trimmed by 8 bases and J by 6 bases, leaving 26 bases between them. CDR3 sequence (DNA): TGCAGTCCCCCCCCCCCCCCCCCCCCGCAGAGAAACATTCAGTACTTC. Translated: CSPPPPPPPQRNIQYF.

There are a few counts of this clonotype. In DNA form, the CDR3 reads TGTGCCAGCAGTTTAAGGGGACAGGGGGAATTTAATGAGCAGTTCTTC. Translated: CASSLRGQGEFNEQFF. The V and J genes are TRBV27 and TRBJ2-1; 11 bases fit TRBD1. Looked up from germline, CDR1 is MNHEY and CDR2 is SMNVEV (reference sequence). The V gene end was trimmed by 2 bases and the J gene end by 7 bases; junction bases not matched to a gene: 7. CDR3 length equals 16 residues.

The V call is TRBV5-1, the J call TRBJ2-2, with D perhaps given as TRBD1 or TRBD2 (6 bases each). V was pared by 4 bases and J by 7 bases, with 14 bases between. The V gene's germline CDR1 is SGHRS and CDR2 YFSETQ. The CDR3 has 14 amino acids. CDR3 sequence: CASSLTGAGGELFF. For the CDR3, the DNA is TGCGCCAGCAGCCTAACGGGGGCAGGCGGGGAGCTGTTTTTT.

This clonotype occurred many times. The chain uses TRBV28 and TRBJ2-1; TRBD2 matches 14 bases. The V segment lost 6 bases and the J segment 2 bases; nucleotides outside the gene matches: 3. The CDR3 contains 16 residues. Germline V gene data show CDR1 as MDHEN and CDR2 as SYDVKM. This chain's CDR3 is CASRRTSGRTYNEQFF. The CDR3 DNA reads as TGTGCCAGCAGACGGACTAGCGGGAGGACCTACAATGAGCAGTTCTTC.

This clonotype was observed a few times. The rearrangement uses TRBV25-1 and TRBJ2-6; 7 bases line up with TRBD2. The CDR3 runs 18 residues. V lost 0 bases, J lost 0 bases, and 5 bases stayed unmatched. In germline, CDR1 is MGHDK, CDR2 SYGVNS. In DNA form, the CDR3 reads TGTGCCAGCAGTGAATATATAGCGGGCGTCTCTGGGGCCAACGTCCTGACTTTC. Its translation: CASSEYIAGVSGANVLTF. Combining the CDR3 with reference TRBV25-1 and TRBJ2-6 gives the whole variable domain EADIYQTPRYLVIGTGKKITLECSQTMGHDKMYWYQQDPGMELHLIHYSYGVNSTEKGDLSSESTVSRIRTEHFPLTLESARPSHTSQYLCASSEYIAGVSGANVLTFGAGSRLTVL.

At least ten counts were recorded for this clonotype. V is TRBV7-2 and J is TRBJ2-7; 8 nucleotides agree with TRBD2. Trimming at V came to 5 bases and at J to 4 bases, leaving 7 bases not matched to a gene. The CDR3 contains 14 residues. CDR1 is SGHTA, CDR2 FQGNSA, per germline. This chain's CDR3 is CASSVREGRYEQYF. The CDR3 nucleotides read TGTGCCAGCAGCGTACGGGAGGGCCGGTACGAGCAGTACTTC.